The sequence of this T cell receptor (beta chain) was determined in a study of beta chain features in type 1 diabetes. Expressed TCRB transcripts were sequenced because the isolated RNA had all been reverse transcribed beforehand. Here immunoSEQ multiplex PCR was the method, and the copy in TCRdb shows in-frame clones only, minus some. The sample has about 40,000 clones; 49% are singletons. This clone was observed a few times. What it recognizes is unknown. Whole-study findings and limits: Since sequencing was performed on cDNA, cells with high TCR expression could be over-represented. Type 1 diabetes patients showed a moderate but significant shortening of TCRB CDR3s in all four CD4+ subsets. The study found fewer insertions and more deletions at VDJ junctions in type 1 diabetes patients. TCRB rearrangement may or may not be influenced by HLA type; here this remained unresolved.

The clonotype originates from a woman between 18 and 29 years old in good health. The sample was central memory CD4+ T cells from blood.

CDR3 DNA sequence: TGTGCCTGGAGAGGGGATCTTCGCGAGCAGTTCTTC. Translating gives CAWRGDLREQFF. The V gene is TRBV30, the J gene TRBJ2-1; perhaps TRBD1 as D (5 bases). The V gene lost 3 bases and the J gene lost 10 bases, with 13 bases spanning the gap. Looked up from germline, CDR1 is GTSNPN and CDR2 is SVGIG (reference sequence). The CDR3 is 12 amino acids.